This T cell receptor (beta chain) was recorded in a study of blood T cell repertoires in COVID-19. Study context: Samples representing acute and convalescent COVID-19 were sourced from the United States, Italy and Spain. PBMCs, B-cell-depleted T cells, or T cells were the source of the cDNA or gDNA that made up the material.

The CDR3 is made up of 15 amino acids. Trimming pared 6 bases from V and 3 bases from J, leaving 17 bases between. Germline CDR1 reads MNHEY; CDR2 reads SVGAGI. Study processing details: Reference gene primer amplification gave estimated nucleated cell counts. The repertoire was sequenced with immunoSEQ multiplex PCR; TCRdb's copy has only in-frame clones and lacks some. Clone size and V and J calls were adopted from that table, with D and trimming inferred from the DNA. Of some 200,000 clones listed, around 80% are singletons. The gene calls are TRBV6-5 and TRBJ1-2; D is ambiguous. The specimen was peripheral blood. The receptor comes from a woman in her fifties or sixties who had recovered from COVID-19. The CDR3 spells CASRMAQETDYGYTF. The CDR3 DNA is TGTGCCAGCAGGATGGCTCAGGAAACCGACTATGGCTACACCTTC.